A single sample gave rise to the 10 T cell receptor beta chains below, sequenced in a study of siplizumab effects on memory and regulatory T cells. The table came from immunoSEQ multiplex PCR; TCRdb's copy has only in-frame clones and leaves some out. The data contain approximately 100,000 clones, just over 90% of them seen just once; the ten biggest clones take up about 0.75%. The sequencing input was Tregs sorted from blood. The source is a human donor in good health.

This chain connects TRBV5-1 to TRBJ1-4, with 7 bases lining up with TRBD1. CDR3 length: 15 amino acids. Germline-derived CDR1 and CDR2 are SGHRS and YFSETQ. V was pared by 5 bases and J by 8 bases, with 12 bases of the junction left unmatched. Here the CDR3 DNA reads TGCGCCAGCAGGGAGACAGGGTTGGAACGGGAAAAACTGTTTTTT. Its protein is CASRETGLEREKLFF.

Turning to this clone: Germline and junction disagree at one end, which may indicate a read error. The V gene is TRBV6-5, the J gene TRBJ1-2, with D tentatively TRBD1 (6 bases). The CDR3 length is 14 residues. From germline, CDR1 is MNHEY and CDR2 SVGAGI. The CDR3, as DNA: TGTGCCGGCAGTTACTCTGGGGGCCACTATGGCTACACCTTC. Protein product: CAGSYSGGHYGYTF.

This clone came up many times. This chain uses TRBV14 with TRBJ2-7, with TRBD2 matching over 7 bases. Germline V CDR1 and CDR2: SGHDN, FVKESK. The V and J ends lost 1 base and 2 bases, in that order; junction bases with no gene match: 5. CDR3 length equals 15 residues. CDR3 region: CASSQGRRGAYEQYF. CDR3 DNA sequence: TGTGCCAGCAGCCAAGGCCGTCGGGGGGCCTACGAGCAGTACTTC.

This clone has only one observation. The V call is TRBV5-1, the J call TRBJ2-3; D ambiguous. The CDR3 contains 15 residues. Germline CDR1 SGHRS, CDR2 YFSETQ. V lost 4 bases and J lost 6, with 18 bases in between. DNA of the CDR3: TGCGCCAGCAGCCCCCGGGCCTCAACGGCGGATACGCAGTATTTT. As protein: CASSPRASTADTQYF.

CDR3 sequence: CASSLQPGAYGYTF. CDR3 coding DNA: TGTGCCAGTAGTCTTCAACCAGGGGCCTATGGCTACACCTTC. This chain uses TRBV19 with TRBJ1-2, with D possibly being TRBD1 (6 bases). Trimming shortened V by 5 bases and J by 4 bases, and 14 bases separated the two germline ends. This CDR3 has 14 amino acids. Germline V gene sequence: CDR1 LNHDA, CDR2 SQIVND (reference sequence).

The chain combines TRBV19 with TRBJ1-6; D possibly corresponds to TRBD1 (5 bases). Germline V lookup: CDR1 LNHDA, CDR2 SQIVND (reference sequence). The CDR3 consists of 14 residues. With 2 bases removed from V and 7 bases from J, the gap between germline ends came to 9 bases. CDR3 DNA: TGTGCCAGTAGTATATGGACAAGGAATTCACCCCTCCACTTT. Translated, it gives CASSIWTRNSPLHF. The full variable domain, its missing parts supplied by reference TRBV19 and TRBJ1-6, is DGGITQSPKYLFRKEGQNVTLSCEQNLNHDAMYWYRQDPGQGLRLIYYSQIVNDFQKGDIAEGYSVSREKKESFPLTVTSAQKNPTAFYLCASSIWTRNSPLHFGNGTRLTVT.

V is TRBV5-6 and J is TRBJ2-7; D is perhaps TRBD1 or TRBD2 (5 bases each). The CDR3 sequence is 13 residues long. Germline V gene sequence: CDR1 SGHDT, CDR2 YYEEEE. Trimming left V 4 bases short and J 2 bases short, with 10 bases between. CDR3 in amino acids: CASSTGPTYEQYF. Here the CDR3 DNA reads TGTGCCAGCAGCACGGGGCCGACCTACGAGCAGTACTTC. Full variable domain (outside the CDR3, taken from reference TRBV5-6 and TRBJ2-7): DAGVTQSPTHLIKTRGQQVTLRCSPKSGHDTVSWYQQALGQGPQFIFQYYEEEERQRGNFPDRFSGHQFPNYSSELNVNALLLGDSALYLCASSTGPTYEQYFGPGTRLTVT.

In its sample, this clone was seen a few times. The rearrangement joins TRBV6-1 to TRBJ2-5; the D gene is possibly TRBD2 (5 bases). The ends were cut back, 7 bases at V and 2 bases at J, with 8 bases in the middle. Germline CDR1 and CDR2: MNHNS and SASEGT. This CDR3 has 12 amino acids. The DNA for the CDR3 is TGTGCCAGCATCCGGGATCAAGAGACCCAGTACTTC. Encoded protein: CASIRDQETQYF.

This clone has a single count. The chain carries TRBV5-1 and TRBJ1-2; the D is unclear. The germline V gene encodes CDR1 SGHRS and CDR2 YFSETQ. This CDR3 comprises 12 residues. With 4 bases removed from V and 8 bases from J, the gap between germline ends came to 12 bases. The CDR3 reads CASSKDIYGYTF. The DNA for the CDR3 is TGCGCCAGCAGCAAAGACATCTACGGCTACACCTTC.

In nucleotides, the CDR3 is TGTGCCAGTAGTTACGCGGGGGCTATACCCTACAATGAGCAGTTCTTC. Translated: CASSYAGAIPYNEQFF. The chain links TRBV19 to TRBJ2-1, with D possibly TRBD2 on 7 matching bases. Trimming removed 5 bases from V and 2 bases from J, with 16 bases in between. Germline assignment: CDR1 LNHDA and CDR2 SQIVND (reference sequence). CDR3 length: 16 residues.